Below, 19 T cell receptor beta chains from the same sample are listed, as sequenced in a study of type 1 regulatory T cells. TCRdb reprocessed the reads with MiXCR, giving one entry per CDR3 protein. The data contain approximately 77,000 distinct CDR3 sequences, around 20% of them singletons. Study results and caveats: Compared with non-Tr1 cells, Tr1 cells showed a narrower TCR repertoire.

Antigens for these TCRs are unknown. Material for sequencing was cultured type 1 regulatory T (Tr1) cells, either the whole culture or a sorted fraction (not recorded which). These receptor sequences come from a human donor in good health.

The chain is built from TRBV28 and TRBJ2-7, with D possibly being TRBD1 or TRBD2 (5 bases each). The germline V and J ends were trimmed by 4 bases and 3 bases, with 22 bases remaining between them. Germline V gene data show CDR1 as MDHEN and CDR2 as SYDVKM. This CDR3 spans 17 amino acids. The DNA for the CDR3 is TGTGCCAGCAGTTCCACGGGATCTAGGTTTAGGGGCTACGAGCAGTACTTC. Translated: CASSSTGSRFRGYEQYF.

The chain uses TRBV27 and TRBJ2-5, with TRBD2 matching 11 bases. Germline V gives CDR1 MNHEY, CDR2 SMNVEV (reference sequence). This CDR3 is 17 amino acids long. V dropped 5 bases and J dropped 5; count of bases not matched to a gene: 13. The CDR3 DNA reads TGTGCCAGCAGTCCCACCGAACTAGCGGGAGTCGCGGAGACCCAGTACTTC. Translated: CASSPTELAGVAETQYF.

The V call is TRBV29-1, the J call TRBJ2-5; the D is unclear. The CDR3 extends over 11 amino acids. CDR1 is SQVTM and CDR2 is ANQGSEA in the germline V gene. Trimming took off 8 bases at V and 1 base at J, with 8 bases between the two ends. This CDR3 reads CSTQLQETQYF. CDR3 DNA: TGCAGCACCCAACTCCAAGAGACCCAGTACTTC.

J is TRBJ1-5 and V is TRBV18, with D unresolved. The CDR3 contains 14 residues. V was clipped by 2 bases and J by 5 bases, with 10 bases between them. Per the germline V gene, CDR1 is KGHSH and CDR2 is LQKENI. Here the CDR3 DNA reads TGTGCCAGCTCACCAACGAGGATTCATCAGCCCCAGCATTTT. Translated: CASSPTRIHQPQHF.

The V call is TRBV20-1, the J call TRBJ2-5; no reliable D call. Germline values: CDR1 DFQATT, CDR2 SNEGSKA (reference sequence). CDR3 size: 11 residues. The DNA for the CDR3 is TGCAGCGGACGGACCCAAGAGACCCAGTACTTC. Its protein is CSGRTQETQYF.

Ten or more counts support this clonotype. This chain joins TRBV20-1 and TRBJ1-2; 8 bases align to TRBD1. Germline CDR1 DFQATT, CDR2 SNEGSKA (reference sequence). CDR3 length: 12 residues. V was pared by 6 bases and J by 7 bases, with 7 bases of the junction left unmatched. The CDR3 coding sequence is TGCAGTGCCAGGGGGCCATCGATTGGCTACACCTTC. Translated, it gives CSARGPSIGYTF.

Remarks on this clonotype: One junction end disagrees with the germline gene, perhaps due to a read error. The V and J genes are TRBV20-1 and TRBJ1-6, with D possibly being TRBD1 (5 bases). CDR3 length: 14 residues. The germline gives CDR1 DFQATT, CDR2 SNEGSKA (reference sequence). CDR3 protein: CSARGDPGSSPLHF. The CDR3 DNA sequence: TGCAGTGCCAGAGGGGACCCTGGGAGCTCACCCCTCCACTTT.

The rearrangement joins TRBV20-1 to TRBJ2-3; TRBD2 agrees at 12 bases. V was pared by 5 bases and J by 4 bases, with 25 bases of the junction left unmatched. CDR1 is DFQATT, CDR2 SNEGSKA, per germline (reference sequence). This CDR3 is built from 21 residues. This CDR3 is CSADVEWGPSGRAEAADTQYF. CDR3 DNA sequence: TGCAGTGCTGACGTAGAATGGGGTCCTAGCGGGAGGGCCGAAGCGGCAGATACGCAGTATTTT.

The chain combines TRBV12-3 or TRBV12-4 with TRBJ2-3, with TRBD2 as a possible D gene (6 bases). Trimming took 5 bases from V and 5 from J, leaving 14 bases between them. The CDR3 consists of 14 residues. The CDR3 reads CASSPKRARDTQYF. CDR3 bases: TGTGCCAGCAGTCCAAAGCGGGCGAGAGATACGCAGTATTTT.

V gene TRBV6-1 combines with J gene TRBJ2-2, with 8 positions matching TRBD2. V was pared by 7 bases and J by 5 bases, with 9 bases of the junction left unmatched. From germline, CDR1 is MNHNS and CDR2 SASEGT. The CDR3 has 15 amino acids. The CDR3 is CASTWGLVETGELFF. CDR3 in DNA: TGTGCCAGCACCTGGGGACTAGTTGAGACCGGGGAGCTGTTTTTT.

This clonotype was detected only a few times. The gene calls are TRBV18 and TRBJ2-2; maybe TRBD2 (6 bases). V was pared by 3 bases and J by 4 bases, with 12 bases between. Germline lookup yields CDR1 KGHSH and CDR2 LQKENI. CDR3 size: 15 residues. CDR3 protein: CASSPSQGLTGELFF. CDR3 DNA sequence: TGTGCCAGCTCACCGAGTCAGGGACTCACCGGGGAGCTGTTTTTT.

The rearrangement joins TRBV7-2 to TRBJ2-1, with D possibly TRBD2 on 6 matching bases. Looked up from germline, CDR1 is SGHTA and CDR2 is FQGNSA. The V end lost 1 base, the J end lost 3 bases, and 16 bases lay between the germline ends. The CDR3 length is 17 residues. The CDR3 region has the DNA TGTGCCAGCAGCTTAGTGTTGGTCCCTAGCGTCTACAATGAGCAGTTCTTC. Translating gives CASSLVLVPSVYNEQFF.

As concerns this clonotype: A much more abundant neighbour one base away suggests this may be a read error. The chain combines TRBV14 with TRBJ2-1, with D perhaps TRBD1 or TRBD2 (6 bases each). The CDR3 consists of 19 residues. The germline V gene has CDR1 SGHDN and CDR2 FVKESK. CDR3 nucleotide sequence: TGTGCCAGCGGCCAAGGGGGGATAAACCGAATCTATATCGACAATGAGCAGTTCTTC. Its translation: CASGQGGINRIYIDNEQFF. Full variable domain (remainder filled in from reference TRBV14 and TRBJ2-1): EAGVTQFPSHSVIEKGQTVTLRCDPISGHDNLYWYRRVMGKEIKFLLHFVKESKQDESGMPNNRFLAERTGGTYSTLKVQPAELEDSGVYFCASGQGGINRIYIDNEQFFGPGTRLTVL.

On this clonotype: A much larger clonotype is one base distant, so this may be a read error. The chain has TRBV12-3 or TRBV12-4 and TRBJ1-1; D gene uncertain. The CDR3 covers 10 residues. The CDR3 DNA sequence: TGTGCCGGCAGTTCCACTGAAGCTTTCTTT. Translating it yields CAGSSTEAFF.

CDR3 DNA: TGTGCCAGCAGCTTAGTCTGGAGGAACACTGAAGCTTTCTTT. Translating gives CASSLVWRNTEAFF. The chain couples TRBV7-2 to TRBJ1-1; D gene unclear. Germline loops: CDR1 SGHTA, CDR2 FQGNSA. V was trimmed by 1 base and J by 1 base, leaving 7 bases between them. CDR3 length equals 14 residues.

Remarks on this clonotype: The germline gene is not matched at one end of the junction; a read error may be the cause. The chain has TRBV7-3 and TRBJ2-5; D is perhaps TRBD1 (5 bases). The germline gives CDR1 SGHTA, CDR2 FQGTGA. CDR3 length: 13 residues. The CDR3 DNA sequence: TGTGCCAGCAGTCCAGGGAACCAGGAGACCCAGTACTTC. This translates into CASSPGNQETQYF.

The rearrangement joins TRBV7-9 to TRBJ2-3; TRBD1 agrees at 9 bases. This CDR3 has 17 amino acids. From germline, CDR1 is SEHNR and CDR2 FQNEAQ (reference sequence). V lost 4 bases and J lost 4; bases outside the gene matches: 12. The CDR3: CASSSRLPGTGPDTQYF. Here the CDR3 DNA reads TGTGCCAGCAGCTCCCGTCTTCCCGGGACAGGGCCAGATACGCAGTATTTT.

This rearrangement joins TRBV12-3 or TRBV12-4 to TRBJ2-2; D possibly matches TRBD1 or TRBD2 (5 bases each). V gave up 4 bases and J gave up 4 bases, with 19 bases separating them. The CDR3 has 17 amino acids. The CDR3 is CASSSPQGARGTGELFF. The CDR3 DNA is TGTGCCAGCAGTTCCCCTCAGGGAGCTCGGGGCACCGGGGAGCTGTTTTTT.

V gene TRBV5-1 combines with J gene TRBJ1-2; a possible D gene is TRBD1 (5 bases). The CDR3 runs 14 residues. The germline CDR1 and CDR2 sequences are SGHRS and YFSETQ. Trimming stripped 3 bases from V and 5 bases from J, with 14 bases between. CDR3: CASSWTSGDYGYTF. CDR3 sequence (DNA): TGCGCCAGCAGCTGGACTTCGGGGGATTATGGCTACACCTTC.